This T cell receptor beta chain was sequenced for a study of breast tumors, draining lymph nodes, adjacent tissues. Germline V lookup: CDR1 DFQATT, CDR2 SNEGSKA (reference sequence). This CDR3 is built from 14 residues. Trimming took off 3 bases at V and 3 bases at J, with 14 bases between the two ends. TCRdb itself ran the multiplex PCR reads through MiXCR, one entry per CDR3 protein. Of some 120,000 distinct CDR3 sequences listed, less than 20% are singletons. In this sample, this clonotype turned up a few times. Its antigen is not known. Axillary draining lymph nodes of breast cancer patients supplied the node samples. Study results and limitations: Tumor repertoires ranked between lymph nodes and nontumor tissue in diversity, with V and J gene preferences. Data only fit, rather than demonstrated, lymph node origin of most tumor T cells. Tumor and nontumor repertoires were significantly more similar in luminal-like than in basal-like breast cancer.

The receptor's source is a female donor with breast cancer. Some clones in this sample may be carry-over from other donors' samples. The sequencing sample was made of axillary lymph node tissue. The chain uses TRBV20-1 and TRBJ1-1, with D perhaps TRBD1 (5 bases). CDR3 region: CSASEGAAYTEAFF. As DNA, the CDR3 is TGCAGTGCTAGTGAAGGGGCCGCCTACACTGAAGCTTTCTTT.